This TCR beta chain was sequenced during a study of CD4+ T cells in melanoma. Findings and caveats of the study: A reported correlation linked neoantigen-specific CD4+ T cells to CD8+, macrophage and B cell function. Diverse differentiation states were reported for melanoma neoantigen-specific CD4+ T cells.

With 4 bases clipped from V and 13 bases from J, the junction kept 6 bases outside the gene matches. The CDR3 is 13 amino acids. Germline assignment: CDR1 ENHRY and CDR2 SYGVKD. About this clone itself: Antigen specificity is unknown.

Assay used: immunoSEQ multiplex PCR; TCRdb lists only in-frame clones, some missing. The sample shows more than 110,000 clones, 80% to 95% of them seen only once. The sequence came from a human donor with melanoma. The chain joins TRBV10-3 to TRBJ1-6, with 8 bases fitting TRBD1. CDR3 amino acids: CAISATGVDPLHF. The CDR3 nucleotides read TGTGCCATCAGTGCGACAGGGGTCGACCCCCTCCACTTT.